This T cell receptor beta chain was sequenced in a study of glioma-infiltrating T cells. General study results and limits: Very few CDR3 sequences were shared between tissue and blood. Non-neoplastic patients had below-expected tissue-blood divergence, while all gliomas exceeded expectation.

CDR1 DFQATT and CDR2 SNEGSKA come from the germline V gene (reference sequence). CDR3 size: 12 residues. This clonotype was detected a few times. No antigen is known for it. A much larger clone is a single base away; this may be a read error. TCR alpha and beta CDR3 regions were amplified from RNA using iRepertoire nested multiplex PCR. For one-step reverse transcription and amplification, about 90-450 ng of tissue mRNA or PBMC total RNA was used. TCRdb reprocessed the multiplex PCR reads via MiXCR and lists one record per CDR3 protein. This sample has about 45,000 distinct CDR3 sequences; approximately 20% occur once, and the top ten carry 5% to 8%.

Material: glioma tissue, nonneoplastic brain tissue, or PBMCs (not recorded which). The TCR comes from a human donor with low-grade glioma or glioblastoma, undergoing nonglioma brain surgery, or in good health (not recorded which). The V call is TRBV20-1, the J call TRBJ2-7; no clear D. Written as DNA, the CDR3 is TGCAGTGCTAGAGGGCAGACCTACGAGCAGCACTTC. It yields the protein CSARGQTYEQHF.